Each of the 15 T cell receptor beta chains below was sequenced from the same sample in a study of blood T cell repertoires in COVID-19. Profiling relied on immunoSEQ multiplex PCR, and the TCRdb table lists in-frame clones only, not all of them. The sample includes a few hundred thousand clones, about 90% of them seen just once. The sample comprised PBMCs or T cells enriched from blood (not recorded which). The source is a man aged 35-49 years in a cohort exposed to, infected with or recovered from COVID-19 (not recorded which).

The chain couples TRBV6-5 to TRBJ2-5; 9 bases agree with TRBD1. The germline CDR1 and CDR2 sequences are MNHEY and SVGAGI. The CDR3 length is 15 residues. After removal of 2 bases from V and 5 bases from J, the junction contained 6 bases not matched to a gene. This chain's CDR3 is CASSYLQGAGETQYF. The DNA of the CDR3 is TGTGCCAGCAGTTACCTACAGGGGGCGGGGGAGACCCAGTACTTC.

The chain recombines TRBV2 with TRBJ1-1; 7 nucleotides match TRBD1. The CDR3 extends over 14 amino acids. V was clipped by 5 bases and J by 4 bases; unmatched bases: 7. The V gene's germline CDR1 is SNHLY and CDR2 FYNNEI. The DNA of the CDR3 is TGTGCCAGCAGTATACAGGGGTTGAGCACTGAAGCTTTCTTT. Encoded protein: CASSIQGLSTEAFF.

The V gene is TRBV5-5, the J gene TRBJ2-2, with D unresolved. Trimming cost V 2 bases and J 2 bases, with 10 bases left between them. Germline lookup yields CDR1 SGHKS and CDR2 YYEKEE (reference sequence). The CDR3 extends over 15 amino acids. This CDR3 is CASSLFGSNTGELFF. The DNA for the CDR3 is TGTGCCAGCAGCTTATTTGGCAGTAACACCGGGGAGCTGTTTTTT.

In DNA, the CDR3 is TGCGCCAGCAGTGAGTGGGCCTTGAACACTGAAGCTTTCTTT. It yields the protein CASSEWALNTEAFF. The V gene is TRBV10-2, the J gene TRBJ1-1; the D is unclear. CDR3 length: 14 residues. CDR1 is WSHSY, CDR2 SAAADI, per germline. Trimming cost V 1 base and J 0 bases, with 6 bases left between them.

This chain joins TRBV7-2 and TRBJ2-1; D remains ambiguous. This CDR3 comprises 14 residues. Trimming left V 0 bases short and J 3 bases short, with 6 bases between. Germline assignment: CDR1 SGHTA and CDR2 FQGNSA. As DNA, the CDR3 is TGTGCCAGCAGCTTAGCGACTCTCTACAATGAGCAGTTCTTC. It encodes CASSLATLYNEQFF.

In nucleotides, the CDR3 is TGTGCCAGCAGTTCAGGGGGCAGTGGGGCCAACGTCCTGACTTTC. Translation gives CASSSGGSGANVLTF. This rearrangement joins TRBV27 to TRBJ2-6; 8 nucleotides agree with TRBD1. Germline V gene data show CDR1 as MNHEY and CDR2 as SMNVEV (reference sequence). CDR3 length equals 15 residues. With V trimmed by 4 bases and J by 3 bases, 2 bases remained unmatched.

The chain combines TRBV10-1 with TRBJ2-3; D possibly corresponds to TRBD2 (6 bases). Trimming removed 3 bases from V and 0 bases from J, with 10 bases in between. CDR3 length: 15 amino acids. Germline V lookup: CDR1 WNHNN, CDR2 SYGVQD (reference sequence). Here the CDR3 reads CASSDPTRSTDTQYF. The CDR3 nucleotides are TGCGCCAGCAGTGACCCGACTAGGAGCACAGATACGCAGTATTTT.

J is TRBJ2-7 and V is TRBV6-1, with TRBD1 matching 8 bases. With V trimmed by 1 base and J by 0 bases, 2 bases remained unmatched. Germline V lookup: CDR1 MNHNS, CDR2 SASEGT. CDR3 length: 15 residues. Here the CDR3 reads CASSEGTGSSYEQYF. The CDR3 nucleotides read TGTGCCAGCAGTGAAGGGACAGGGAGCTCCTACGAGCAGTACTTC.

This clone was detected once. This chain uses TRBV6-4 with TRBJ2-4, with a possible D match to TRBD2 (6 bases). The CDR3 is 11 residues long. Trimming left V 2 bases short and J 13 bases short, with 9 bases between. Germline V gene data show CDR1 as MRHNA and CDR2 as SNTAGT. The CDR3 DNA follows: TGTGCCAGCAGTGACGGGAGGCTCCAGTACTTC. Translation: CASSDGRLQYF.

The chain carries TRBV3-1 (or the pseudogene TRBV3-2) and TRBJ1-3; the D gene is possibly TRBD1 (6 bases). CDR3 length: 13 residues. V shed 2 bases and J shed 13 bases, with 15 bases lying between them. Germline V gene data show CDR1 as LGHDT and CDR2 as YNNKEL (reference sequence). CDR3 in amino acids: CASSQQGGPGIYF. CDR3 DNA: TGTGCCAGCAGCCAACAAGGGGGTCCCGGAATATATTTT.

This sequence joins TRBV9 and TRBJ2-1, with 9 bases matching TRBD2. The J segment lost 9 bases and the V segment lost 5 bases, leaving 12 bases of the junction unmatched. Germline loops: CDR1 SGDLS, CDR2 YYNGEE. This CDR3 contains 15 residues. In nucleotides, the CDR3 is TGTGCCAGCAGTCCTGGACTAGCGACCAGGGGTGAGCAGTTCTTC. Translating gives CASSPGLATRGEQFF.

The CDR3 loop is CASSLGGRETQYF. CDR3 in DNA: TGTGCCAGCTCACTCGGAGGCCGAGAGACCCAGTACTTC. This chain links TRBV18 with TRBJ2-5, with D maybe TRBD2 (5 bases). The ends were cut back, 4 bases at V and 4 bases at J, with 10 bases in the middle. The CDR3 sequence is 13 residues long. Germline V lookup: CDR1 KGHSH, CDR2 LQKENI.

The chain links TRBV11-2 to TRBJ2-5, with D perhaps TRBD1 (6 bases). Germline lookup yields CDR1 SGHAT and CDR2 FQNNGV. The V end was cut by 1 base, the J end by 7 bases, with 19 bases between. The CDR3 consists of 16 residues. CDR3 sequence (DNA): TGTGCCAGCAGCTTAGGAGGGGCCCAGGGGAGAGGGACCCAGTACTTC. This codes for CASSLGGAQGRGTQYF.

This clone has just one count. The chain uses TRBV28 and TRBJ2-1; 14 nucleotides match TRBD2. The CDR3 sequence is 18 residues long. The germline V gene encodes CDR1 MDHEN and CDR2 SYDVKM. J was trimmed by 0 bases and V by 6 bases; bases with no gene match: 7. CDR3 sequence (DNA): TGTGCCAGCAGCCAGACTAGCGGGAGGGGAAGCTCCTACAATGAGCAGTTCTTC. Its protein product is CASSQTSGRGSSYNEQFF.

This clone was seen just once. The chain combines TRBV30 with TRBJ1-2; 7 bases match TRBD1. The germline V gene has CDR1 GTSNPN and CDR2 SVGIG (reference sequence). The CDR3 loop spans 13 amino acids. The ends lost 5 bases at V and 3 bases at J; junction bases unmatched: 6. The CDR3 spells CAWVQGPYYGYTF. Here the CDR3 DNA reads TGTGCCTGGGTACAGGGGCCTTACTATGGCTACACCTTC.